The present T cell receptor (beta chain) was sequenced within a study of blood T cell repertoires in COVID-19. Generated by immunoSEQ multiplex PCR, the TCRdb table keeps only in-frame clones and is missing some. Here the sample spans around 91,000 clones, around 85% being singletons. V shed 1 base and J 5 bases; nucleotides not matched to a gene: 8. Germline-derived CDR1 and CDR2 are KGHDR and SFDVKD. The CDR3 runs 16 residues. This receptor was identified in a human donor in a cohort sampled during active COVID-19. The sample comprised peripheral blood. This chain joins TRBV24-1 and TRBJ2-3; 7 bases fit TRBD1. The CDR3 region has the DNA TGTGCCACCAGTGATTTTAAAAGGGGGCGCGGAGATACGCAGTATTTT. Residues: CATSDFKRGRGDTQYF.